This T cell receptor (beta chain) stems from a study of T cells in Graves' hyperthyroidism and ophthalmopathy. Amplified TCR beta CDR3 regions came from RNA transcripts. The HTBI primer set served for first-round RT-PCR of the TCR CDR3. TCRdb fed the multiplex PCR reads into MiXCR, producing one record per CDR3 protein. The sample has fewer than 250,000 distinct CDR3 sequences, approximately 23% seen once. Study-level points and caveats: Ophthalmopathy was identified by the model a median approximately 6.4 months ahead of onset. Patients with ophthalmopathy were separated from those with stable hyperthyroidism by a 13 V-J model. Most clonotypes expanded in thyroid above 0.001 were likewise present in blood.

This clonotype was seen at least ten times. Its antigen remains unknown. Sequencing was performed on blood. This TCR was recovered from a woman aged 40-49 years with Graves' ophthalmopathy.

The CDR3: CAISEQGTEAFF. Written as DNA, the CDR3 is TGTGCCATCAGTGAGCAGGGGACTGAAGCTTTCTTT. This chain links TRBV10-3 with TRBJ1-1; weak D call: TRBD1 (6 bases). V gave up 2 bases and J gave up 5 bases, with 6 bases separating them. CDR3 size: 12 residues. Germline loops: CDR1 ENHRY, CDR2 SYGVKD.